This T cell receptor (beta chain) is from a study of blood T cell repertoires in COVID-19. This clone appeared once. Libraries were prepared by immunoSEQ multiplex PCR; TCRdb keeps only in-frame clonotypes and omits some of them. Of 400,000 or so clones listed, more than 75% were seen once; the top ten hold 2.5% to 3.5%. The ends were cut back, 2 bases at V and 4 bases at J, with 15 bases in the middle. The CDR3 runs to 16 residues. Germline V gene data show CDR1 as SGHRS and CDR2 as YFSETQ. The sequenced sample consisted of peripheral blood. The sequence derives from a human donor in a cohort sampled during active COVID-19. The chain joins TRBV5-1 to TRBJ2-2, with D maybe TRBD1 (5 bases). For the CDR3, the DNA is TGCGCCAGCAGCTTACCCCCCGGACAACCCACCGGGGAGCTGTTTTTT. This gives the protein CASSLPPGQPTGELFF.